Listed here are 20 T cell receptor beta chains from one sample, sequenced in a study of T-cell reconstitution after alpha-beta-depleted transplantation in children. Library preparation (for TCRbeta) was performed with unique molecular identifiers. One entry per CDR3 protein results from TCRdb running MiXCR on the PCR reads. The repertoire holds approximately 630,000 distinct CDR3 sequences, around 14% seen once, with about 0.77% in the top ten. The sample in question was PBMCs, obtained before TCRalphabeta/CD19-depleted stem cell transplant. The receptors shown here come from a girl aged 2 to 10 with congenital amegakaryocytic thrombocytopenia, due to receive a stem cell transplant.

About this clonotype itself: With a much larger clone just one base away, this may be a read error. The chain uses TRBV9 and TRBJ2-1; a weak D match, TRBD1 (7 bases). The CDR3 has 16 amino acids. Germline V CDR1 and CDR2: SGDLS, YYNGEE. The CDR3 sequence: CASSVVQGGGWDERFF. In DNA form, the CDR3 reads TGTGCCAGCAGCGTAGTCCAGGGGGGCGGGTGGGATGAGCGGTTCTTC.

This rearrangement joins TRBV7-9 to TRBJ1-1; 12 bases fit TRBD1. In germline, CDR1 is SEHNR, CDR2 FQNEAQ (reference sequence). The CDR3 runs 15 residues. Unmatched junction bases numbered 7, after V lost 8 bases and J lost 3 bases. The CDR3 loop reads CASGGTGGAYTEAFF. Here the CDR3 DNA reads TGTGCCAGCGGCGGGACAGGGGGCGCGTACACTGAAGCTTTCTTT.

This clonotype was seen ten or more times. This chain joins TRBV5-1 and TRBJ1-1; D uncertain. The CDR3 extends over 16 amino acids. Germline V gives CDR1 SGHRS, CDR2 YFSETQ. V was trimmed by 2 bases and J by 0 bases, leaving 14 bases between them. The CDR3 region has the DNA TGCGCCAGCAGCTTAGGTTTTAACGGAATGAACACTGAAGCTTTCTTT. Encoded protein: CASSLGFNGMNTEAFF.

This clonotype occurred many times. This rearrangement joins TRBV28 to TRBJ2-2, with D possibly matching TRBD1 (5 bases). V lost 4 bases and J lost 0, with 18 bases in between. CDR1 MDHEN and CDR2 SYDVKM come from the germline V gene. This CDR3 is 18 amino acids long. CDR3: CASSYSWAGFSNTGELFF. In DNA, the CDR3 is TGTGCCAGCAGTTACTCCTGGGCAGGGTTTTCGAACACCGGGGAGCTGTTTTTT.

This clonotype has more than one count but fewer than ten. This CDR3 reads CSVEVDEAYEQYF. As DNA, the CDR3 is TGCAGCGTTGAGGTCGACGAGGCCTACGAGCAGTACTTC. V gene TRBV29-1 combines with J gene TRBJ2-7; D unresolved. Germline CDR1 reads SQVTM; CDR2 reads ANQGSEA. Trimming left V 3 bases short and J 2 bases short, with 11 bases between. CDR3 size: 13 residues.

The sample holds a few counts of this clonotype. This chain joins TRBV20-1 and TRBJ2-3, with TRBD2 matching over 7 bases. Trimming took 0 bases from V and 2 from J; bases not matched to a gene: 11. The CDR3 extends over 17 amino acids. Germline CDR1 DFQATT, CDR2 SNEGSKA (reference sequence). The CDR3 bases are TGCAGTGCTAGAGATAGGAAGTCTAGCGGATACACAGATACGCAGTATTTT. Translated: CSARDRKSSGYTDTQYF.

This clonotype was observed a few times. The chain has TRBV5-1 and TRBJ2-3; D ambiguous. Germline loops: CDR1 SGHRS, CDR2 YFSETQ. The CDR3 extends over 14 amino acids. The V gene lost 6 bases and the J gene lost 1 base, with 12 bases spanning the gap. This CDR3 is CASKEAQGTDTQYF. For the CDR3, the DNA is TGCGCCAGCAAAGAGGCTCAGGGCACAGATACGCAGTATTTT.

The rearrangement uses TRBV11-2 and TRBJ2-3; D gene uncertain. The V end lost 4 bases, the J end lost 0 bases, and 11 bases lay between the germline ends. Germline loops: CDR1 SGHAT, CDR2 FQNNGV. This CDR3 comprises 15 residues. Here the CDR3 DNA reads TGTGCCAGCAGCTCTCCGCTTGGAAGCACAGATACGCAGTATTTT. Translated, it gives CASSSPLGSTDTQYF.

This clonotype occurred many times. V is TRBV29-1 and J is TRBJ2-1, with 7 bases that match TRBD1. V was clipped by 7 bases and J by 2 bases; unmatched bases: 2. Germline V gene sequence: CDR1 SQVTM, CDR2 ANQGSEA. The CDR3 runs to 12 residues. CDR3 loop: CSAGQAYNEQFF. CDR3 sequence (DNA): TGCAGCGCCGGACAGGCCTACAATGAGCAGTTCTTC.

V usage is TRBV20-1 and J usage is TRBJ2-1, with 7 bases identical to TRBD2. CDR3 size: 13 residues. Germline V lookup: CDR1 DFQATT, CDR2 SNEGSKA (reference sequence). CDR3 protein: CPRGEGISNEQFF. CDR3 nucleotide sequence: TGCCCTCGTGGGGAGGGAATAAGCAATGAGCAGTTCTTC.

This clonotype was observed at least ten times. The chain joins TRBV27 to TRBJ2-1; the D gene could be TRBD1 or TRBD2 (5 bases each). The V gene lost 3 bases and the J gene lost 5 bases, with 29 bases spanning the gap. The CDR3 contains 20 residues. Germline CDR1 is MNHEY and CDR2 is SMNVEV (reference sequence). The CDR3 loop reads CASSFFAGELRGWLDNEQFF. CDR3 bases: TGTGCCAGCAGTTTTTTTGCGGGCGAACTTAGGGGATGGTTGGACAATGAGCAGTTCTTC.

There are a few counts of this clonotype. The chain combines TRBV20-1 with TRBJ2-3, with unresolved D. Germline V gene sequence: CDR1 DFQATT, CDR2 SNEGSKA (reference sequence). This CDR3 is 13 amino acids long. With 3 bases removed from V and 2 bases from J, the gap between germline ends came to 9 bases. CDR3 sequence reads: CSASGPSTDTQYF. The CDR3 DNA sequence: TGCAGTGCTAGCGGCCCCTCCACAGATACGCAGTATTTT.

A few counts support this clonotype. The rearrangement joins TRBV20-1 to TRBJ2-4; D possibly uses TRBD1 or TRBD2 (5 bases each). The CDR3 is 13 amino acids. Germline loops: CDR1 DFQATT, CDR2 SNEGSKA (reference sequence). V was clipped by 6 bases and J by 0 bases, with 9 bases between them. CDR3 in amino acids: CSAGTLAKNIQYF. In DNA form, the CDR3 reads TGCAGTGCCGGGACCCTAGCCAAAAACATTCAGTACTTC.

The chain combines TRBV7-8 with TRBJ2-5; 9 nucleotides line up with TRBD2. The CDR3 is 15 residues long. Germline V lookup: CDR1 SGHVS, CDR2 FQNEAQ. J lost 2 bases, V lost 5 bases, and 6 bases had no gene match. The CDR3 DNA follows: TGTGCCAGCAGCCCCGGACTAGCGCGACAAGAGACCCAGTACTTC. This sequence encodes CASSPGLARQETQYF.

This clonotype was found once. This may arise from a read error, as a much more abundant clone is one base away. The rearrangement joins TRBV7-9 to TRBJ2-2, with 8 bases lining up with TRBD1. J was trimmed by 4 bases and V by 5 bases; bases with no gene match: 6. The CDR3 is made up of 15 amino acids. Germline loops: CDR1 SEHNR, CDR2 FQNEAQ (reference sequence). Here the CDR3 reads CASSRTGSITGELFF. The CDR3 DNA is TGTGCCAGCAGCCGGACAGGGTCTATCACCGGGGAGCTGTTTTTT.

This clonotype came up a few times. The V and J genes are TRBV19 and TRBJ1-1; D perhaps matches TRBD1 (6 bases). Trimming shortened V by 7 bases and J by 13 bases, and 19 bases separated the two germline ends. There are 12 residues in the CDR3. Germline CDR1 LNHDA, CDR2 SQIVND (reference sequence). CDR3 sequence: CASTPGGGTGFF. The CDR3 DNA reads as TGTGCCAGTACCCCTGGTGGGGGCACTGGTTTCTTT. Full variable domain (outside the CDR3, taken from reference TRBV19 and TRBJ1-1): DGGITQSPKYLFRKEGQNVTLSCEQNLNHDAMYWYRQDPGQGLRLIYYSQIVNDFQKGDIAEGYSVSREKKESFPLTVTSAQKNPTAFYLCASTPGGGTGFFGQGTRLTVV.

This clonotype came up many times. The V gene is TRBV12-3 or TRBV12-4, the J gene TRBJ1-5, with D unresolved. V was pared by 4 bases and J by 2 bases, with 6 bases between. This CDR3 has 13 residues. The CDR3 region has the DNA TGTGCCAGCAGTTGGGTGGGCAATCAGCCCCAGCATTTT. This encodes CASSWVGNQPQHF.

J is TRBJ1-1 and V is TRBV7-2; D is ambiguous. This CDR3 is built from 13 residues. Trimming left V 6 bases short and J 1 base short, with 9 bases between. Per the germline V gene, CDR1 is SGHTA and CDR2 is FQGNSA. CDR3 sequence (DNA): TGTGCCAGCAGGGCTCCGGGGAACACTGAAGCTTTCTTT. Translated: CASRAPGNTEAFF. Variable domain in full (rest from reference TRBV7-2 and TRBJ1-1): GAGVSQSPSNKVTEKGKDVELRCDPISGHTALYWYRQSLGQGLEFLIYFQGNSAPDKSGLPSDRFSAERTGGSVSTLTIQRTQQEDSAVYLCASRAPGNTEAFFGQGTRLTVV.

At least ten counts were recorded for this clonotype. The CDR3 sequence is CASSDWPRSYF. The CDR3, as DNA: TGTGCCAGCAGTGACTGGCCACGCTCGTACTTC. The chain uses TRBV6-1 and TRBJ2-7; no reliable D call. The germline V and J ends were trimmed by 3 bases and 12 bases, with 12 bases remaining between them. This CDR3 is 11 amino acids long. Per germline, CDR1 MNHNS and CDR2 SASEGT.

The V call is TRBV12-3 or TRBV12-4, the J call TRBJ2-1; D not resolved. With 2 bases removed from V and 3 bases from J, the gap between germline ends came to 8 bases. The CDR3 totals 14 residues. DNA of the CDR3: TGTGCCAGCAGTTTAATCCCAAACTACAATGAGCAGTTCTTC. Translated, it gives CASSLIPNYNEQFF.